This TCR beta chain was captured by sequencing in a study of shared clonotypes between healthy human individuals. Points from the study as a whole: The sharing of about 5% of naive CD4 clonotypes was seen across a few donors.

Once extracted for a subset, genomic DNA was divided evenly among several immunoSEQ plates. The protocol was immunoSEQ multiplex PCR, while the TCRdb copy is restricted to in-frame clones and leaves out a portion. The sample holds about 680,000 clones, roughly 70% seen once. V was cut by 6 bases and J by 2 bases, with 11 bases left in between. The germline V gene encodes CDR1 MNHNS and CDR2 SASEGT. The CDR3 has 13 residues. Comment on this clone: Antigen: not known.

The sequencing input was memory CD4+ T cells sorted from blood. Subset meaning: CD45RA-negative fraction. The J gene is TRBJ2-7, the V gene TRBV6-1, with D possibly being TRBD2 (5 bases). The source of this sequence is a woman in her 30s in good health. CDR3 region: CASRTGIPYEQYF. CDR3 DNA sequence: TGTGCCAGCAGAACCGGGATCCCCTACGAGCAGTACTTC.